A selection of T cell receptor beta chains follows, all from one sample in a study of T-cell reconstitution after alpha-beta-depleted transplantation in children. TCRdb independently ran MiXCR on the PCR reads; one entry per CDR3 protein. The table includes some 390,000 distinct CDR3 sequences, roughly 22% detected once. Here the sequenced sample was PBMCs from the stem cell graft donor, taken from the stem cell graft. These receptors were collected from a human donor who donated a stem cell graft to a child with acute myeloid leukemia. Each CDR3 is given with its conserved first and last residue.

TRBJ2-1	TRBV12-3/TRBV12-4	CASSLGSSGSLGQFF
TRBJ2-3	TRBV29-1	CSVLVSGLAAPVTDTQYF
TRBJ2-2	TRBV20-1	CSAGLARGTGELFF
TRBJ1-1	TRBV2	CATSYKTANTEAFF
TRBJ2-2	TRBV5-1	CASSLDTGGLDTGELFF
TRBJ2-1	TRBV7-9	CASSRGGIASTYNEQFF
TRBJ2-7	TRBV6-5	CASSYSVEGKGGEQYF
TRBJ2-6	TRBV5-1	CASSFRDGGANVLTF
TRBJ2-1	TRBV7-2	CASSFRRTGAGEQFF
TRBJ2-7	TRBV28	CASSGRTGGAGGQYF
TRBJ2-7	TRBV7-2	CASSSGLAVSYEQYF
TRBJ2-3	TRBV15	CATSRDPRGADTQYF
TRBJ2-4	TRBV2	CASSTGVLAKNIQYF
TRBJ2-1	TRBV20-1	CSARPPPPSGAYNEQFF
TRBJ2-7	TRBV12-3/TRBV12-4	CASSSDLVIHEQYF
TRBJ2-1	TRBV7-2	CASSLELIEGEQFF
TRBJ2-5	TRBV20-1	CSARDVLAAQETQYF
TRBJ1-2	TRBV7-2	CASSLHVTPTNYGYTF
TRBJ2-7	TRBV12-3/TRBV12-4	CASSDRGVHEQYF
TRBJ2-1	TRBV2	CASSGQGSYNEQFF
TRBJ2-6	TRBV29-1	CSVLQGSGANVLTF
TRBJ1-5	TRBV20-1	CSARERGLARNQPQHF
TRBJ2-7	TRBV20-1	CSATGGGRIPYEQYF
TRBJ2-3	TRBV5-6	CASSLQQGGTQYF
TRBJ2-2	TRBV7-9	CASSTSENTGELFF
TRBJ2-6	TRBV10-1	CASSEGAGANVLTF
TRBJ1-5	TRBV29-1	CSVTTGANQPQHF
TRBJ2-7	TRBV12-3/TRBV12-4	CASSLGKGSEQYF
TRBJ2-5	TRBV15	CATSRGLAGEGRETQYF
TRBJ2-7	TRBV5-6	CASSSLRFLGNEQYF
TRBJ1-2	TRBV2	CASTLDRDYGYTF
TRBJ2-1	TRBV20-1	CSARDRTSGRTEQFF
TRBJ2-6	TRBV29-1	CSGRDSGANVLTF
TRBJ2-1	TRBV19	CASRASSYNEQFF
TRBJ2-1	TRBV27	CASSFRVAGGLEQFF